This T cell receptor beta chain was retrieved from a study of T cell responses to AZD1222 COVID-19 vaccine. Study details: Pooling covered second doses at about 4 or about 12 weeks.

Points from the study as a whole: Recipients of AZD1222 seropositive at baseline numbered only five or six. Spike-specific TCR breadth and depth were elevated following two AZD1222 doses.

Worth noting for this clone: No antigen is known for it.

Libraries were prepared by immunoSEQ multiplex PCR; TCRdb keeps only in-frame clonotypes and omits some of them. Of over 110,000 clones listed, under 95% are singletons. The CDR3 contains 14 residues. V trimming: 5 bases; J trimming: 7 bases; junction bases outside the gene matches: 10. Germline-derived CDR1 and CDR2 are MNHEY and SMNVEV (reference sequence). This sequence originates from an adult in good health. Source: peripheral blood, taken on day 0 of AZD1222 vaccination. The V call is TRBV27, the J call TRBJ1-2, with 7 bases that match TRBD1. CDR3 sequence: CASSPVDRDSGYTF. The CDR3, as DNA: TGTGCCAGCAGTCCCGTTGACAGGGACTCTGGCTACACCTTC.